These 25 T cell receptor beta chains were all obtained from the same sample, sequenced in a study of T cell responses to AZD1222 COVID-19 vaccine. Data came from immunoSEQ multiplex PCR; TCRdb stores just in-frame clones and leaves some out. Altogether 95,000 to 110,000 clones are present, approximately 86% being singletons, with the ten largest covering 3% to 3.5%. The sequencing here drew on peripheral blood, taken 28 days after the second dose of the MenACWY control vaccine. These receptors all stem from an adult who received the MenACWY meningococcal vaccine as a control.

The V and J genes are TRBV10-3 and TRBJ1-5, with no clear D. Germline V lookup: CDR1 ENHRY, CDR2 SYGVKD. The V gene lost 2 bases and the J gene lost 0 bases, with 5 bases spanning the gap. The CDR3 runs 14 residues. CDR3 DNA sequence: TGTGCCATCAGTGAGGAGAATAGCAATCAGCCCCAGCATTTT. Translated, it gives CAISEENSNQPQHF.

The chain joins TRBV2 to TRBJ1-2, with 9 bases that match TRBD1. The ends lost 6 bases at V and 4 bases at J; junction bases unmatched: 12. Germline CDR1 reads SNHLY; CDR2 reads FYNNEI. CDR3 length equals 16 residues. The CDR3 protein is CASSPYRGRSGYGYTF. CDR3 nucleotide sequence: TGTGCCAGCAGCCCATACAGGGGGCGCAGCGGCTATGGCTACACCTTC.

The V call is TRBV3-1 (or the pseudogene TRBV3-2), the J call TRBJ1-6; TRBD1 matches at 12 bases. This CDR3 comprises 16 residues. CDR1 and CDR2 (germline): LGHDT, YNNKEL (reference sequence). The ends lost 2 bases at V and 8 bases at J; junction bases unmatched: 4. CDR3 coding DNA: TGTGCCAGCAGCCAAAGGGACAGGGGGCGTTATTCACCCCTCCACTTT. Translation: CASSQRDRGRYSPLHF.

The CDR3 sequence is CAWGWGTNEKLFF. CDR3 coding DNA: TGTGCCTGGGGGTGGGGGACTAATGAAAAACTGTTTTTT. V usage is TRBV30 and J usage is TRBJ1-4, with a possible D match to TRBD1 (5 bases). Germline V gives CDR1 GTSNPN, CDR2 SVGIG (reference sequence). With 5 bases removed from V and 2 bases from J, the gap between germline ends came to 9 bases. CDR3 length: 13 amino acids.

This clone has a single count. V usage is TRBV18 and J usage is TRBJ2-7, with D hard to call. Per the germline V gene, CDR1 is KGHSH and CDR2 is LQKENI. The V end lost 2 bases, the J end lost 2 bases, and 10 bases lay between the germline ends. CDR3 length: 14 residues. The CDR3 coding sequence is TGTGCCAGCTCACCAGCGAGTCCTCCCTACGAGCAGTACTTC. It is translated as CASSPASPPYEQYF.

This clone was counted a few times. V gene TRBV4-3 combines with J gene TRBJ2-3; 11 bases map to TRBD2. With V trimmed by 4 bases and J by 5 bases, 11 bases remained unmatched. The CDR3 is 17 residues long. Germline V gene lookup returns CDR1 LGHNA and CDR2 YSLEER. CDR3 sequence: CASSPHQTSGVGDTQYF. In DNA, the CDR3 is TGCGCCAGCAGCCCCCATCAGACTAGCGGGGTAGGAGATACGCAGTATTTT.

V and J are TRBV28 and TRBJ2-7; tentatively, D is TRBD1 (6 bases). This CDR3 has 14 residues. V was trimmed by 2 bases and J by 6 bases, leaving 14 bases between them. CDR1 MDHEN and CDR2 SYDVKM come from the germline V gene. The CDR3 nucleotides are TGTGCCAGCAGTTTACAGGGGAGTATCTCCGAGCAGTACTTC. Its protein product is CASSLQGSISEQYF.

The chain employs TRBV28 and TRBJ1-5; possible D gene TRBD1, 6 bases. The V gene lost 6 bases and the J gene lost 5 bases, with 14 bases spanning the gap. The CDR3 length is 14 residues. The germline gives CDR1 MDHEN, CDR2 SYDVKM. In DNA form, the CDR3 reads TGTGCCAGCAGGGGGGCCTTTAATTATCAGCCCCAGCATTTT. Its protein is CASRGAFNYQPQHF.

Points on this clone: The junction departs from the called germline gene at one end, perhaps through a read error. This chain joins TRBV7-7 and TRBJ2-5; a possible D gene is TRBD1 (6 bases). CDR3 length equals 15 residues. The germline V gene has CDR1 SSHAT and CDR2 FNYEAQ (reference sequence). CDR3 in amino acids: CASSPTGTTQETQYF. The CDR3 coding sequence is TGTGCTAGCAGCCCAACAGGGACGACTCAAGAGACCCAGTACTTC.

This clone showed up just a few times. The chain is built from TRBV2 and TRBJ2-5; the match to TRBD2 covers 8 bases. The CDR3 covers 12 residues. Germline assignment: CDR1 SNHLY and CDR2 FYNNEI. The CDR3 region has the DNA TGTTGCTACGGGGGGGCCGGAGAGACCCAGTACTTC. Translated: CCYGGAGETQYF.

The chain employs TRBV28 and TRBJ1-3; 7 bases align to TRBD1. V gave up 1 base and J gave up 2 bases; unmatched junction bases: 8. This CDR3 has 17 amino acids. The germline gives CDR1 MDHEN, CDR2 SYDVKM. CDR3 in amino acids: CASSLSGRGWTGNTIYF. The CDR3 coding sequence is TGTGCCAGCAGTTTATCTGGCAGGGGGTGGACTGGAAACACCATATATTTT.

The chain couples TRBV19 to TRBJ1-4, with D possibly matching TRBD1 (6 bases). This CDR3 is built from 14 residues. In germline, CDR1 is LNHDA, CDR2 SQIVND (reference sequence). Deletions cut 4 bases from V and 6 bases from J, with 12 bases between. The CDR3 coding sequence is TGTGCCAGTAGTACCACAGGGCGGGATGAAAAACTGTTTTTT. It specifies CASSTTGRDEKLFF.

V gene TRBV5-1 combines with J gene TRBJ2-7, with 7 positions matching TRBD1. The J segment lost 2 bases and the V segment lost 0 bases, leaving 8 bases of the junction unmatched. This CDR3 is built from 16 residues. Germline-derived CDR1 and CDR2 are SGHRS and YFSETQ. Here the CDR3 reads CASSLGGQPPTYEQYF. In DNA form, the CDR3 reads TGCGCCAGCAGCTTGGGGGGACAGCCGCCCACCTACGAGCAGTACTTC. Based on the CDR3 plus reference TRBV5-1 and TRBJ2-7, the full variable domain is KAGVTQTPRYLIKTRGQQVTLSCSPISGHRSVSWYQQTPGQGLQFLFEYFSETQRNKGNFPGRFSGRQFSNSRSEMNVSTLELGDSALYLCASSLGGQPPTYEQYFGPGTRLTVT.

V gene TRBV18 combines with J gene TRBJ1-5; D not resolved. The CDR3 has 13 residues. The germline CDR1 and CDR2 sequences are KGHSH and LQKENI. Trimming removed 3 bases at V and 4 bases at J, with 7 bases between. In DNA, the CDR3 is TGTGCCAGCTCACCCGAGTTTAATCAGCCCCAGCATTTT. This gives the protein CASSPEFNQPQHF.

For the CDR3, the DNA is TGTGCCAGCAGTTTTGGTCCCACGGGAAAACTGTTTTTT. Its protein is CASSFGPTGKLFF. The rearrangement joins TRBV27 to TRBJ1-4, with no clear D. The CDR3 sequence is 13 residues long. V lost 3 bases, J lost 10 bases, and 12 bases lay in between. Germline V gene data show CDR1 as MNHEY and CDR2 as SMNVEV (reference sequence).

V gene TRBV4-1 combines with J gene TRBJ1-6; D unclear. The V gene lost 7 bases and the J gene lost 5 bases, with 15 bases spanning the gap. The V gene's germline CDR1 is MGHRA and CDR2 YSYEKL. The CDR3 spans 15 residues. The CDR3 reads CASIQEPADNSPLHF. Written as DNA, the CDR3 is TGCGCCAGCATCCAGGAGCCAGCTGATAATTCACCCCTCCACTTT.

This chain uses TRBV6-4 with TRBJ2-1; 7 positions match TRBD2. V gave up 0 bases and J gave up 7 bases; unmatched junction bases: 6. The CDR3 covers 15 residues. CDR1 MRHNA and CDR2 SNTAGT come from the germline V gene. The CDR3 DNA is TGTGCCAGCAGTGACTCGCGCGGGGGATCAAATGAGCAGTTCTTC. It translates to CASSDSRGGSNEQFF.

The J gene is TRBJ2-2, the V gene TRBV6-2 or TRBV6-3, with D tentatively TRBD1 (6 bases). This CDR3 has 18 residues. Germline CDR1 and CDR2: MNHEY and SVGEGT. V was clipped by 4 bases and J by 0 bases, with 18 bases between them. In DNA form, the CDR3 reads TGTGCCAGCAGTTTGGGGGCCCCCTTGGGAGCGAACACCGGGGAGCTGTTTTTT. As protein: CASSLGAPLGANTGELFF.

In DNA, the CDR3 is TGTGCCAGTAATAGGAGAGACAATCAGCCCCAGCATTTT. Translated, it gives CASNRRDNQPQHF. The V gene is TRBV19, the J gene TRBJ1-5; D gene ambiguous. CDR3 length equals 13 residues. Between the trimmed V and J ends, which lost 7 bases and 3 bases, there was a span of 10 bases. Germline CDR1 is LNHDA and CDR2 is SQIVND (reference sequence).

As to this clone: An end of the junction differs from the germline gene, which may be a read error. This chain uses TRBV9 with TRBJ1-3; TRBD1 might be the D (6 bases). Per germline, CDR1 SGDLS and CDR2 YYNGEE. This CDR3 contains 12 residues. The CDR3 spells CASSVDGTLFDF. CDR3 coding DNA: TGTGCCAGCAGCGTAGACGGGACACTATTTGATTTT.

The chain recombines TRBV10-2 with TRBJ2-6; D call uncertain. Germline-derived CDR1 and CDR2 are WSHSY and SAAADI. There are 13 residues in the CDR3. The V and J ends lost 4 bases and 0 bases respectively, with 1 base between them. This CDR3 reads CASSVSGANVLTF. The CDR3 DNA sequence: TGCGCCAGCAGTGTCTCTGGGGCCAACGTCCTGACTTTC.

This clone was detected once. V and J are TRBV14 and TRBJ2-3, with a tentative D call TRBD2 (6 bases). The length of the CDR3 is 11 residues. Germline values: CDR1 SGHDN, CDR2 FVKESK. The V end was cut by 10 bases, the J end by 6 bases, with 11 bases between. The DNA for the CDR3 is TGTGCCACCGGGAGAGGGGATACGCAGTATTTT. It translates to CATGRGDTQYF. Looking up the rest from reference TRBV14 and TRBJ2-3 gives the full variable domain: EAGVTQFPSHSVIEKGQTVTLRCDPISGHDNLYWYRRVMGKEIKFLLHFVKESKQDESGMPNNRFLAERTGGTYSTLKVQPAELEDSGVYFCATGRGDTQYFGPGTRLTVL.

This chain links TRBV28 with TRBJ2-7, with 9 positions matching TRBD1. This CDR3 is 17 amino acids long. CDR1 and CDR2 from the germline V gene are MDHEN and SYDVKM. Trimming took 4 bases from V and 4 from J; bases not matched to a gene: 14. CDR3 residues: CASSSLLSRDREYEQYF. The CDR3 DNA reads TGTGCCAGCAGTTCACTCCTTAGCCGGGACAGGGAGTACGAGCAGTACTTC. Drawing the rest from reference TRBV28 and TRBJ2-7, the complete variable domain is DVKVTQSSRYLVKRTGEKVFLECVQDMDHENMFWYRQDPGLGLRLIYFSYDVKMKEKGDIPEGYSVSREKKERFSLILESASTNQTSMYLCASSSLLSRDREYEQYFGPGTRLTVT.

For this clone: This same CDR3 is encoded by further DNA sequences in the sample. The CDR3 DNA reads TGTGCCAGCAGCGTAGGTTTAGCGGGTACCTACGAGCAGTACTTC. This encodes CASSVGLAGTYEQYF. The chain has TRBV9 and TRBJ2-7; 7 bases fit TRBD2. Germline loops: CDR1 SGDLS, CDR2 YYNGEE. CDR3 length equals 15 residues. With V trimmed by 0 bases and J by 2 bases, 5 bases remained unmatched.

This clone has a single count. The V and J genes are TRBV7-6 and TRBJ2-2; 10 nucleotides line up with TRBD2. From germline, CDR1 is SGHVS and CDR2 FNYEAQ. V dropped 1 base and J dropped 6; count of bases not matched to a gene: 14. The CDR3 is 19 amino acids. Here the CDR3 reads CASSLVPASGGNKAGELFF. CDR3 nucleotide sequence: TGTGCCAGCAGCTTAGTTCCGGCTAGCGGGGGAAATAAGGCCGGGGAGCTGTTTTTT.